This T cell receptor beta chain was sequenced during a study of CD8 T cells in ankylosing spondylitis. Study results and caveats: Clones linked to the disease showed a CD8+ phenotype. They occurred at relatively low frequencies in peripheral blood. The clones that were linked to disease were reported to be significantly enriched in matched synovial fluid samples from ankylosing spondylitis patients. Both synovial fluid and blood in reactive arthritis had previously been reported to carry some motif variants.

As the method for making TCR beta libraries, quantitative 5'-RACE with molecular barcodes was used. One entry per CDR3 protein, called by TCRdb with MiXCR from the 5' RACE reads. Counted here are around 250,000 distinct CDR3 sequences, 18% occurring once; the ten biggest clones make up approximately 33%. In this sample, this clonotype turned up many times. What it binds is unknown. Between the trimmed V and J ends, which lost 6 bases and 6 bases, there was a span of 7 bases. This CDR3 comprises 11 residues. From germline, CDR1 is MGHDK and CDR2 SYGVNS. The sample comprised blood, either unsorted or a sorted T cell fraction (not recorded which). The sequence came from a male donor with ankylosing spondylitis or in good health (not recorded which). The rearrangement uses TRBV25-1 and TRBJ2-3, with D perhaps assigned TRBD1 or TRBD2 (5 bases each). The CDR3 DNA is TGTGCCAGCAGCGAGGGGGATACGCAGTATTTT. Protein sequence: CASSEGDTQYF.